This entry lists 19 T cell receptor beta chains sequenced from one sample in a study of a mutant IDH1 vaccine in newly diagnosed glioma. Noted time point: baseline, week 1 (first vaccination visit). This sample's treatment: pre-vaccination baseline after standard-of-care therapy. Produced via immunoSEQ multiplex PCR; TCRdb's table is partial and in-frame only. The sample lists roughly 51,000 clones, 80% to 90% seen once, with about 2.4% in the top ten. The specimen was PBMCs, collected from a glioma patient treated with radiotherapy, temozolomide or both. All receptors come from a man between 40 and 49 years old with glioma.

This sequence joins TRBV7-9 and TRBJ2-1, with 8 bases that match TRBD2. V shed 7 bases, J shed 3 bases, and the junction held 5 bases outside the gene matches. Germline lookup yields CDR1 SEHNR and CDR2 FQNEAQ (reference sequence). This CDR3 spans 14 amino acids. The CDR3 region is CASTPGGVYNEQFF. Here the CDR3 DNA reads TGTGCCAGCACCCCCGGGGGGGTCTACAATGAGCAGTTCTTC.

V gene TRBV28 combines with J gene TRBJ2-7; the D call may be TRBD1 or TRBD2 (5 bases each). V dropped 5 bases and J dropped 9 bases, with 38 bases sitting between them. Per the germline V gene, CDR1 is MDHEN and CDR2 is SYDVKM. The CDR3 has 20 amino acids. CDR3 sequence (DNA): TGTGCCAGCAGTCCATCGAAACTACTAGGTGGCAGGGCGAGCGGAGTGGTGCAGTACTTC. Translated, it gives CASSPSKLLGGRASGVVQYF. Variable domain in full (rest from reference TRBV28 and TRBJ2-7): DVKVTQSSRYLVKRTGEKVFLECVQDMDHENMFWYRQDPGLGLRLIYFSYDVKMKEKGDIPEGYSVSREKKERFSLILESASTNQTSMYLCASSPSKLLGGRASGVVQYFGPGTRLTVT.

V and J are TRBV18 and TRBJ1-2; D not resolved. Trimming took 2 bases from V and 8 from J, leaving 12 bases between them. The CDR3 consists of 13 residues. Germline V gives CDR1 KGHSH, CDR2 LQKENI. The CDR3 nucleotides are TGTGCCAGCTCACCATCGGACCAATGGGGCTACACCTTC. Translation gives CASSPSDQWGYTF.

The chain has TRBV7-2 and TRBJ1-1; D gene uncertain. Looked up from germline, CDR1 is SGHTA and CDR2 is FQGNSA. The CDR3 has 11 amino acids. V was clipped by 3 bases and J by 6 bases, with 5 bases between them. The CDR3 DNA sequence: TGTGCCAGCAGCTTGCGGTCTGAAGCTTTCTTT. Translated, it gives CASSLRSEAFF.

Here the CDR3 reads CSVGETLNEKLFF. The CDR3 nucleotides are TGCAGCGTTGGAGAGACACTGAATGAAAAACTGTTTTTT. V usage is TRBV29-1 and J usage is TRBJ1-4; D is undetermined. The germline V and J ends were trimmed by 4 bases and 5 bases, with 11 bases remaining between them. Germline-derived CDR1 and CDR2 are SQVTM and ANQGSEA. The CDR3 runs to 13 residues.

This rearrangement joins TRBV27 to TRBJ1-5; weak D call: TRBD1 (5 bases). CDR1 and CDR2 from the germline V gene are MNHEY and SMNVEV (reference sequence). The CDR3 covers 15 residues. With 3 bases removed from V and 4 bases from J, the gap between germline ends came to 13 bases. The CDR3 is CASSLRGGRNQPQHF. The CDR3 DNA follows: TGTGCCAGCAGTTTGAGGGGTGGGAGGAATCAGCCCCAGCATTTT.

A few counts support this clone. This chain links TRBV10-3 with TRBJ1-2; TRBD1 might be the D (5 bases). V dropped 3 bases and J dropped 4 bases, with 12 bases sitting between them. From germline, CDR1 is ENHRY and CDR2 SYGVKD. This CDR3 spans 14 amino acids. The CDR3 reads CAISDRGTVYGYTF. CDR3 sequence (DNA): TGTGCCATCAGTGATCGCGGGACGGTCTATGGCTACACCTTC.

The rearrangement uses TRBV27 and TRBJ1-3, with 10 bases lining up with TRBD1. CDR1 MNHEY and CDR2 SMNVEV come from the germline V gene (reference sequence). Trimming removed 6 bases from V and 3 bases from J; junction bases left unmatched: 5. The CDR3 is 15 amino acids. The CDR3 DNA reads TGTGCCAGCAGGCGGACAGGGGGAAGTGGAAACACCATATATTTT. It translates to CASRRTGGSGNTIYF.

The genes are TRBV7-9 and TRBJ2-7, with D uncertain. The V gene's germline CDR1 is SEHNR and CDR2 FQNEAQ (reference sequence). Trimming pared 6 bases from V and 4 bases from J, leaving 13 bases between. CDR3 length: 13 amino acids. CDR3 nucleotide sequence: TGTGCCAGCAGGGACGGAGTGGATTACGAGCAGTACTTC. Residues: CASRDGVDYEQYF.

The V call is TRBV5-5, the J call TRBJ1-1, with a tentative D call TRBD1 (5 bases). This CDR3 region has 16 residues. Looked up from germline, CDR1 is SGHKS and CDR2 is YYEKEE (reference sequence). V was trimmed by 4 bases and J by 4 bases, leaving 20 bases between them. CDR3 region: CASSPGQNGGGTEAFF. CDR3 nucleotide sequence: TGTGCCAGCAGCCCCGGTCAGAACGGGGGGGGCACTGAAGCTTTCTTT.

The chain joins TRBV2 to TRBJ2-7; possibly TRBD2 for D (5 bases). The germline CDR1 and CDR2 sequences are SNHLY and FYNNEI. The CDR3 contains 13 residues. Trimming shortened V by 6 bases and J by 6 bases, and 15 bases separated the two germline ends. In DNA form, the CDR3 reads TGTGCCAGCAGGGCCGGGGTTACGGGCGAGCAGTACTTC. As protein: CASRAGVTGEQYF. Using reference TRBV2 and TRBJ2-7 for the parts outside the CDR3, the full variable domain is EPEVTQTPSHQVTQMGQEVILRCVPISNHLYFYWYRQILGQKVEFLVSFYNNEISEKSEIFDDQFSVERPDGSNFTLKIRSTKLEDSAMYFCASRAGVTGEQYFGPGTRLTVT.

The chain recombines TRBV19 with TRBJ2-5; 7 bases fit TRBD2. Per the germline V gene, CDR1 is LNHDA and CDR2 is SQIVND (reference sequence). The junction had 7 bases not matched to a gene; V was cut back by 2 bases and J by 4 bases. There are 15 residues in the CDR3. The CDR3 nucleotides are TGTGCCAGTAGTATAATAGGCGGGAGTATAGAGACCCAGTACTTC. It encodes CASSIIGGSIETQYF.

As DNA, the CDR3 is TGTGCCAGCAGAAGGGTAGTGGGCACCGGGGAGCTGTTTTTT. It is translated as CASRRVVGTGELFF. The chain employs TRBV6-1 and TRBJ2-2; unclear D gene. The V gene lost 6 bases and the J gene lost 4 bases, with 12 bases spanning the gap. Germline V gives CDR1 MNHNS, CDR2 SASEGT. CDR3 length: 14 amino acids.

The gene calls are TRBV6-6 and TRBJ2-3; D is unclear. CDR1 is MNHNY and CDR2 is SVGAGI in the germline V gene (reference sequence). The CDR3 consists of 15 residues. V lost 6 bases, J lost 0 bases, and 13 bases lay in between. This chain's CDR3 is CASRMTETSTDTQYF. The CDR3 DNA is TGTGCCAGCAGGATGACTGAGACTAGCACAGATACGCAGTATTTT.

This clone appeared a few times. The V call is TRBV6-6, the J call TRBJ1-5; 7 positions agree with TRBD1. Per the germline V gene, CDR1 is MNHNY and CDR2 is SVGAGI (reference sequence). Trimming cost V 5 bases and J 1 base; bases outside gene matches: 5. The CDR3 is 15 residues long. The CDR3 coding sequence is TGTGCCAGCAGTAAAGCAGGGGGAAGCAATCAGCCCCAGCATTTT. This sequence encodes CASSKAGGSNQPQHF.

The rearrangement uses TRBV7-2 and TRBJ2-7, with D hard to call. V gave up 3 bases and J gave up 2 bases, with 8 bases separating them. Per germline, CDR1 SGHTA and CDR2 FQGNSA. The CDR3 runs 13 residues. In DNA, the CDR3 is TGTGCCAGCAGCTTTGGCGGAGCCTACGAGCAGTACTTC. Its translation is CASSFGGAYEQYF.

The rearrangement links TRBV28 to TRBJ2-7; D unclear. The CDR3 is made up of 10 amino acids. Trimming stripped 8 bases from V and 0 bases from J, with 2 bases between. From germline, CDR1 is MDHEN and CDR2 SYDVKM. CDR3 sequence (DNA): TGTGCCAGCGGCTCCTACGAGCAGTACTTC. Protein: CASGSYEQYF. The full variable domain, its missing parts supplied by reference TRBV28 and TRBJ2-7, is DVKVTQSSRYLVKRTGEKVFLECVQDMDHENMFWYRQDPGLGLRLIYFSYDVKMKEKGDIPEGYSVSREKKERFSLILESASTNQTSMYLCASGSYEQYFGPGTRLTVT.

J is TRBJ2-3 and V is TRBV5-6; 10 bases fit TRBD2. The CDR3 has 16 residues. V lost 2 bases and J lost 2; bases outside the gene matches: 5. Germline V gene lookup returns CDR1 SGHDT and CDR2 YYEEEE. The CDR3 reads CASSLRTSGPTDTQYF. CDR3 DNA sequence: TGTGCCAGCAGCTTAAGGACTAGCGGACCCACAGATACGCAGTATTTT. Using reference TRBV5-6 and TRBJ2-3 for the parts outside the CDR3, the full variable domain is DAGVTQSPTHLIKTRGQQVTLRCSPKSGHDTVSWYQQALGQGPQFIFQYYEEEERQRGNFPDRFSGHQFPNYSSELNVNALLLGDSALYLCASSLRTSGPTDTQYFGPGTRLTVL.

This clone has only one observation. This chain joins TRBV19 and TRBJ2-5; D may correspond to TRBD1 or TRBD2 (5 bases each). Trimming pared 5 bases from V and 2 bases from J, leaving 9 bases between. Germline loops: CDR1 LNHDA, CDR2 SQIVND (reference sequence). The CDR3 is made up of 13 amino acids. DNA for the CDR3: TGTGCCAGTAGTGGGGGACGACAAGAGACCCAGTACTTC. Its translation is CASSGGRQETQYF.